These 5 T cell receptor beta chains share one sample of origin, sequenced in a study of shared clonotypes between healthy human individuals. The assay was immunoSEQ multiplex PCR, and TCRdb's table has in-frame clones only and misses some. The table shows 2 million or so clones, with around 95% occurring only once. The sample was naive CD4+ T cells sorted from blood. Subset meaning: CD45RA+ positively selected. The source of these receptors is a man between 18 and 29 years old in good health.

A remark on this clone: This same CDR3 is encoded by further DNA sequences in the sample. This rearrangement joins TRBV5-1 to TRBJ2-1, with TRBD1 matching 8 bases. This CDR3 is built from 14 residues. From germline, CDR1 is SGHRS and CDR2 YFSETQ. The junction had 3 bases not matched to a gene; V was cut back by 0 bases and J by 7 bases. CDR3 region: CASSLGDRTNEQFF. The CDR3 DNA reads as TGCGCCAGCAGCTTGGGGGACAGGACGAATGAGCAGTTCTTC.

As DNA, the CDR3 is TGTGCCAGCAGTCGGGGACAAGAGACCCAGTACTTC. Amino acid sequence: CASSRGQETQYF. The chain combines TRBV25-1 with TRBJ2-5, with a weak D call TRBD2 (5 bases). With 5 bases removed from V and 2 bases from J, the gap between germline ends came to 6 bases. CDR1 is MGHDK and CDR2 is SYGVNS in the germline V gene. The CDR3 consists of 12 residues.

The chain combines TRBV10-1 with TRBJ2-1; D unresolved. This CDR3 is 13 amino acids long. The ends were cut back, 0 bases at V and 15 bases at J, with 15 bases in the middle. Germline CDR1 reads WNHNN; CDR2 reads SYGVQD (reference sequence). CDR3 DNA: TGCGCCAGCAGTGAGTCAAACAATGATATAATGTTCTTC. It encodes CASSESNNDIMFF.

The chain carries TRBV6-6 and TRBJ1-3; 8 bases align to TRBD1. The CDR3 totals 14 residues. The V gene end was trimmed by 4 bases and the J gene end by 6 bases; junction bases not matched to a gene: 5. Germline assignment: CDR1 MNHNY and CDR2 SVGAGI (reference sequence). The CDR3 here is CASSSGQGLNTIYF. The CDR3 DNA follows: TGTGCCAGCAGTTCAGGACAGGGTCTAAACACCATATATTTT.

In this sample, this clone turned up once. The chain has TRBV2 and TRBJ2-4; D remains unclear. Germline V gene sequence: CDR1 SNHLY, CDR2 FYNNEI. The CDR3 is 15 residues long. Trimming pared 7 bases from V and 0 bases from J, leaving 13 bases between. The CDR3 nucleotides are TGTGCCAGCAATATTACCCCCTTAGCCAAAAACATTCAGTACTTC. Its protein product is CASNITPLAKNIQYF.